Presented here are 16 T cell receptor beta chains from one specimen sequenced in a study of blood T cell repertoires in COVID-19. The method was immunoSEQ multiplex PCR; TCRdb's version includes in-frame clones alone and lacks a portion of them. Counted here are around 300,000 clones, 75% to 90% occurring once; the ten biggest clones make up over 4.5%. Source material: PBMCs or T cells enriched from blood (not recorded which). All receptors come from a man aged 25 to 45 who had recovered from COVID-19.

The rearrangement uses TRBV27 and TRBJ2-1; D call uncertain. CDR3 length: 12 residues. The V end lost 3 bases, the J end lost 7 bases, and 7 bases lay between the germline ends. The germline V gene has CDR1 MNHEY and CDR2 SMNVEV (reference sequence). The DNA for the CDR3 is TGTGCCAGCAGTTTCAGAACGAATGAGCAGTTCTTC. Translation gives CASSFRTNEQFF.

The rearrangement joins TRBV19 to TRBJ1-3; TRBD1 aligns across 11 bases. Germline CDR1 and CDR2: LNHDA and SQIVND (reference sequence). The CDR3 is 13 amino acids. CDR3: CGTGGDAGNTIYF. DNA of the CDR3: TGTGGGACAGGGGGCGATGCCGGAAACACCATATATTTT. The whole variable domain, filled in from reference TRBV19 and TRBJ1-3, reads DGGITQSPKYLFRKEGQNVTLSCEQNLNHDAMYWYRQDPGQGLRLIYYSQIVNDFQKGDIAEGYSVSREKKESFPLTVTSAQKNPTAFYLCGTGGDAGNTIYFGEGSWLTVV.

The chain joins TRBV28 to TRBJ1-4; tentatively, D is TRBD1 (6 bases). Germline CDR1 MDHEN, CDR2 SYDVKM. The CDR3 is 14 amino acids. Trimming took 4 bases from V and 5 from J, leaving 11 bases between them. The CDR3 nucleotides are TGTGCCAGCAGTTCTGCCAGGGGAAATGAAAAACTGTTTTTT. Encoded protein: CASSSARGNEKLFF.

This sequence joins TRBV27 and TRBJ2-5, with 8 positions matching TRBD1. Germline CDR1 MNHEY, CDR2 SMNVEV (reference sequence). The CDR3 covers 16 residues. V shed 5 bases, J shed 5 bases, and the junction held 13 bases outside the gene matches. Here the CDR3 DNA reads TGTGCCAGCAGTAATCTTAGACAGGGGCCCCGGGAGACCCAGTACTTC. Translation: CASSNLRQGPRETQYF.

This chain joins TRBV7-9 and TRBJ2-7; 8 bases align to TRBD1. The CDR3 sequence is 15 residues long. The V segment lost 4 bases and the J segment 1 base; nucleotides outside the gene matches: 6. Germline V CDR1 and CDR2: SEHNR, FQNEAQ (reference sequence). For the CDR3, the DNA is TGTGCCAGCAGCTCCAGGACAGGGAGATCCTACGAGCAGTACTTC. Translating it yields CASSSRTGRSYEQYF.

The V and J genes are TRBV27 and TRBJ2-4, with 10 positions matching TRBD1. The CDR3 totals 14 residues. Trimming cost V 6 bases and J 6 bases; bases outside gene matches: 5. Germline CDR1 and CDR2: MNHEY and SMNVEV (reference sequence). The CDR3 sequence is CASRKTGGINIQYF. CDR3 in DNA: TGTGCCAGCAGAAAGACAGGGGGCATAAACATTCAGTACTTC.

The V and J genes are TRBV13 and TRBJ1-3; no reliable D call. The ends were cut back, 0 bases at V and 0 bases at J, with 9 bases in the middle. Germline V lookup: CDR1 PRHDT, CDR2 FYEKMQ (reference sequence). There are 16 residues in the CDR3. In DNA form, the CDR3 reads TGTGCCAGCAGCTTAGGACTGAGCGTCTCTGGAAACACCATATATTTT. Its protein is CASSLGLSVSGNTIYF.

The CDR3 sequence: CASSFILAGGRSHEQYF. CDR3 DNA: TGTGCCAGCAGTTTTATACTAGCGGGGGGGCGATCCCACGAGCAGTACTTC. The chain has TRBV28 and TRBJ2-7; 13 nucleotides align to TRBD2. The V segment lost 3 bases and the J segment 5 bases; nucleotides outside the gene matches: 10. This CDR3 has 17 amino acids. Germline CDR1 is MDHEN and CDR2 is SYDVKM. Variable domain in full (rest from reference TRBV28 and TRBJ2-7): DVKVTQSSRYLVKRTGEKVFLECVQDMDHENMFWYRQDPGLGLRLIYFSYDVKMKEKGDIPEGYSVSREKKERFSLILESASTNQTSMYLCASSFILAGGRSHEQYFGPGTRLTVT.

The chain links TRBV6-5 to TRBJ1-4; D is possibly TRBD1 (6 bases). Trimming removed 2 bases from V and 4 bases from J, with 8 bases in between. Germline V gene data show CDR1 as MNHEY and CDR2 as SVGAGI. The CDR3 totals 14 residues. The CDR3 bases are TGTGCCAGCAGTTACGTCAGGGGTAATGAAAAACTGTTTTTT. It is translated as CASSYVRGNEKLFF.

The gene calls are TRBV5-1 and TRBJ2-5; TRBD2 might be the D (5 bases). Germline values: CDR1 SGHRS, CDR2 YFSETQ. Trimming removed 5 bases at V and 2 bases at J, with 19 bases between. The CDR3 is 16 amino acids. The CDR3 sequence is CASSYRGYLTQETQYF. CDR3 in DNA: TGCGCCAGCAGTTACAGAGGGTACCTCACTCAAGAGACCCAGTACTTC. Together with reference TRBV5-1 and TRBJ2-5, the CDR3 gives the full variable domain: KAGVTQTPRYLIKTRGQQVTLSCSPISGHRSVSWYQQTPGQGLQFLFEYFSETQRNKGNFPGRFSGRQFSNSRSEMNVSTLELGDSALYLCASSYRGYLTQETQYFGPGTRLLVL.

This rearrangement joins TRBV18 to TRBJ1-2, with a possible D match to TRBD1 (6 bases). Trimming removed 5 bases from V and 8 bases from J, with 24 bases in between. Germline CDR1 reads KGHSH; CDR2 reads LQKENI. There are 16 residues in the CDR3. CDR3 region: CASSVTAGDRPPGYTF. The CDR3 DNA is TGTGCCAGCTCAGTAACAGCAGGGGATCGCCCTCCGGGCTACACCTTC.

The chain uses TRBV14 and TRBJ1-6; TRBD1 matches at 7 bases. V was clipped by 2 bases and J by 0 bases; unmatched bases: 10. The CDR3 contains 19 residues. From germline, CDR1 is SGHDN and CDR2 FVKESK. This CDR3 is CASSQMAQGKSSYNSPLHF. In DNA, the CDR3 is TGTGCCAGCAGCCAAATGGCACAGGGGAAAAGCTCCTATAATTCACCCCTCCACTTT.

The chain employs TRBV28 and TRBJ1-4, with 11 bases fitting TRBD1. This CDR3 contains 16 residues. Trimming cost V 6 bases and J 3 bases; bases outside gene matches: 6. Germline V gene lookup returns CDR1 MDHEN and CDR2 SYDVKM. The CDR3 DNA is TGTGCCAGCAGCCGGACAGGGGGCGTATCTAATGAAAAACTGTTTTTT. It specifies CASSRTGGVSNEKLFF.

The chain combines TRBV27 with TRBJ1-5; 7 bases match TRBD1. The CDR3 sequence is 12 residues long. Losses at the gene ends were 8 bases for V and 4 bases for J; bases not matched to a gene: 2. The V gene's germline CDR1 is MNHEY and CDR2 SMNVEV (reference sequence). CDR3 in amino acids: CASGRGNQPQHF. Here the CDR3 DNA reads TGTGCCAGCGGCAGGGGGAATCAGCCCCAGCATTTT.

V usage is TRBV6-6 and J usage is TRBJ1-5, with D possibly matching TRBD1 (5 bases). The CDR3 has 15 residues. V lost 0 bases and J lost 5, with 11 bases in between. The germline gives CDR1 MNHNY, CDR2 SVGAGI (reference sequence). The CDR3 DNA follows: TGTGCCAGCAGTTACTCAAAAACCAGGGATCAGCCCCAGCATTTT. This codes for CASSYSKTRDQPQHF.

The chain couples TRBV4-1 to TRBJ2-7; TRBD2 is a possible D gene (5 bases). The V gene's germline CDR1 is MGHRA and CDR2 YSYEKL. The CDR3 is 16 amino acids. Deletions cut 0 bases from V and 4 bases from J, with 16 bases between. CDR3 bases: TGCGCCAGCAGCCAAGAAGTGGGAGCGGACCTATACGAGCAGTACTTC. It translates to CASSQEVGADLYEQYF.